Included here is one T cell receptor (beta chain) sequence, with context. Antigen specificity is unknown. Profiled with immunoSEQ multiplex PCR; TCRdb holds only in-frame clones, not every one. The sample consists of about 90,000 clones, 89% of them appearing once. The germline V and J ends were trimmed by 1 base and 4 bases, with 9 bases remaining between them. The CDR3 has 14 amino acids. Germline CDR1 is SEHNR and CDR2 is FQNEAQ (reference sequence). There was relapse after autologous stem cell transplantation in every patient, and there was variation in brentuximab vedotin exposure. The data are from a study of PD-1 blockade in classical Hodgkin lymphoma. Findings and limits, study-wide: At baseline, newly diagnosed patients reportedly showed less TCR diversity than healthy donors.

Sequences were derived from peripheral blood mononuclear cells (PBMCs), sampled before the second cycle of nivolumab. This TCR derives from a human donor with classical Hodgkin lymphoma. The chain employs TRBV7-9 and TRBJ2-3; no definite D call. The CDR3 region is CASSLGYRPDTQYF. CDR3 coding DNA: TGTGCCAGCAGCTTAGGTTATAGACCAGATACGCAGTATTTT.